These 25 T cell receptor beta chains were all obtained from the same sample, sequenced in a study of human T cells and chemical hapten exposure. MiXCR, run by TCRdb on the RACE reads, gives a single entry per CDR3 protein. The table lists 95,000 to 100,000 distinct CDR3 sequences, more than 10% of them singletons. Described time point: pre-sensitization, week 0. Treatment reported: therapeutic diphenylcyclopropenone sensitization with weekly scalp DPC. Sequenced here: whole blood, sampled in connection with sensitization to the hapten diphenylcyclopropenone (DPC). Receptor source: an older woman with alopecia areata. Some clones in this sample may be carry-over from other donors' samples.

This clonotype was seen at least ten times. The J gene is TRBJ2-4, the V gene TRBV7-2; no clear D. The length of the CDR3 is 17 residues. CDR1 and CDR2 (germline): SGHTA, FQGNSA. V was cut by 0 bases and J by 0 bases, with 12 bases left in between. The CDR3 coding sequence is TGTGCCAGCAGCTTAGCCTGGGGTCCTCTAGCCAAAAACATTCAGTACTTC. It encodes CASSLAWGPLAKNIQYF.

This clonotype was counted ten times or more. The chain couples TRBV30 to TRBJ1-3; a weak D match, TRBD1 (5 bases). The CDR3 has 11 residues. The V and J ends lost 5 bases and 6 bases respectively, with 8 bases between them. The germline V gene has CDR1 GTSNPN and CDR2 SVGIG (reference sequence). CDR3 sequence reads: CAWGAENTIYF. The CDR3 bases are TGTGCCTGGGGGGCTGAAAACACCATATATTTT.

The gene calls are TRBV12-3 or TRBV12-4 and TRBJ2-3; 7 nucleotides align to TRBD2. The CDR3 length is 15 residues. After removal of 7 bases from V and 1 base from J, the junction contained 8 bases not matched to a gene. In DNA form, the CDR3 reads TGTGCCAGCATTCCCGGACTAGGGGGCACAGATACGCAGTATTTT. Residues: CASIPGLGGTDTQYF.

CDR3 loop: CASSPGTSAEQYF. CDR3 nucleotides: TGTGCCAGCTCACCAGGGACTAGTGCCGAGCAGTACTTC. V and J are TRBV18 and TRBJ2-7, with 8 bases lining up with TRBD2. V gave up 2 bases and J gave up 6 bases; unmatched junction bases: 3. The CDR3 totals 13 residues. Germline lookup yields CDR1 KGHSH and CDR2 LQKENI.

As DNA, the CDR3 is TGTGCCAGCAGTTACTTGGGGGCAACTAATGAAAAACTGTTTTTT. Its protein is CASSYLGATNEKLFF. This chain joins TRBV6-6 and TRBJ1-4; weak D call: TRBD1 (5 bases). The CDR3 runs to 15 residues. Trimming shortened V by 1 base and J by 0 bases, and 6 bases separated the two germline ends. Germline CDR1 and CDR2: MNHNY and SVGAGI (reference sequence).

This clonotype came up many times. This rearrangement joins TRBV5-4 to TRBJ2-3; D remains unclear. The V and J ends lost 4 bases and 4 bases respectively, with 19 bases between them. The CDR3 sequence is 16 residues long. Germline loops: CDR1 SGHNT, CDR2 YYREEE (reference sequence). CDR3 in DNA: TGTGCCAGCAGCAACCTCATTCTAGGCGCGCCAGATACGCAGTATTTT. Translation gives CASSNLILGAPDTQYF.

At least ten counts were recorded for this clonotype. This CDR3 reads CASTKDRLYNEQFF. Here the CDR3 DNA reads TGCGCCAGCACCAAGGACAGGCTGTACAATGAGCAGTTCTTC. This sequence joins TRBV5-1 and TRBJ2-1, with TRBD1 matching 7 bases. The CDR3 is 14 amino acids. J was trimmed by 4 bases and V by 6 bases; bases with no gene match: 7. From germline, CDR1 is SGHRS and CDR2 YFSETQ.

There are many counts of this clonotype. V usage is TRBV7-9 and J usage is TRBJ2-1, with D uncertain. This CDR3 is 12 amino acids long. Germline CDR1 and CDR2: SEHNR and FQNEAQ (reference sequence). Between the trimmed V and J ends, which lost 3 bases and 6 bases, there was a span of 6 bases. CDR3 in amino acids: CASSFGSNEQFF. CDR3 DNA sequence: TGTGCCAGCAGCTTCGGCAGCAATGAGCAGTTCTTC.

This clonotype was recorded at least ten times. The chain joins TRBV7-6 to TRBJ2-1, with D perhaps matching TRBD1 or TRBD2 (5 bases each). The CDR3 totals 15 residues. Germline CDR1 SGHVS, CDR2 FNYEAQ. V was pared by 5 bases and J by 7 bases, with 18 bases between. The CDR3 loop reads CASSRSGRGRNEQFF. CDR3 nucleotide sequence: TGTGCCAGCAGCCGCTCGGGAAGGGGCAGGAATGAGCAGTTCTTC.

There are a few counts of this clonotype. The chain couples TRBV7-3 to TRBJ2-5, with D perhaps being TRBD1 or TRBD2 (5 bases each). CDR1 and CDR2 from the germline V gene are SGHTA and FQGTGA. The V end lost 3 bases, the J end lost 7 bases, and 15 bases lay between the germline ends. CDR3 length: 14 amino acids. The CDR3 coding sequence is TGTGCCAGCAGCTTCCCAGGGACCCGGTCGACCCAGTACTTC. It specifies CASSFPGTRSTQYF.

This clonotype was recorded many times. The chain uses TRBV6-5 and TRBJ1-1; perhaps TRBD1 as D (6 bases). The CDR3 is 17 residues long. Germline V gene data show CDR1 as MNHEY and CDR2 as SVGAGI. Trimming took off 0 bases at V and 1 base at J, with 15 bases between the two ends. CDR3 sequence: CASSYSLPGAPNTEAFF. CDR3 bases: TGTGCCAGCAGTTACTCTTTGCCGGGGGCGCCGAACACTGAAGCTTTCTTT.

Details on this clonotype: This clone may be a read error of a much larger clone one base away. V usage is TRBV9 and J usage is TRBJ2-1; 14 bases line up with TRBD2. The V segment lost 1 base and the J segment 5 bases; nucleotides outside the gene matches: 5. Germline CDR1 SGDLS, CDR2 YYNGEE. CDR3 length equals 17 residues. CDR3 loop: CASSVSGTSGGHNEQFF. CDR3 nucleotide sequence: TGTGCCAGCAGCGTATCTGGGACTAGCGGGGGCCACAATGAGCAGTTCTTC.

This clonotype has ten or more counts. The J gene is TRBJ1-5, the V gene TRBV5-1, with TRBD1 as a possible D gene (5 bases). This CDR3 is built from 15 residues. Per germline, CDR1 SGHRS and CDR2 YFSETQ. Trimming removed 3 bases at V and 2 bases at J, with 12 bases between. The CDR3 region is CASSSGTDGNQPQHF. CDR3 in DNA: TGCGCCAGCAGCTCCGGGACGGACGGCAATCAGCCCCAGCATTTT. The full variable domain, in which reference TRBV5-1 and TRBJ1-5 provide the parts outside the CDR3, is KAGVTQTPRYLIKTRGQQVTLSCSPISGHRSVSWYQQTPGQGLQFLFEYFSETQRNKGNFPGRFSGRQFSNSRSEMNVSTLELGDSALYLCASSSGTDGNQPQHFGDGTRLSIL.

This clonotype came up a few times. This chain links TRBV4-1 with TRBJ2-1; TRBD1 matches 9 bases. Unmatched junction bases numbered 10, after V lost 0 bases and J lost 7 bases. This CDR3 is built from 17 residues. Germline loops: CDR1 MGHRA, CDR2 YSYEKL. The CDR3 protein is CASSQDLGQGLENEQFF. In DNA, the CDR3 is TGCGCCAGCAGCCAAGATTTGGGACAGGGTTTGGAGAATGAGCAGTTCTTC.

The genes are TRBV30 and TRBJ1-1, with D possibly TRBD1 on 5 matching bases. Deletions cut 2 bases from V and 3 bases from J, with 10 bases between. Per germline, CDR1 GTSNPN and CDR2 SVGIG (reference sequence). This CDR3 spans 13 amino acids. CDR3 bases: TGTGCCTGGAGTCAGGGAGGGGACACTGAAGCTTTCTTT. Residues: CAWSQGGDTEAFF.

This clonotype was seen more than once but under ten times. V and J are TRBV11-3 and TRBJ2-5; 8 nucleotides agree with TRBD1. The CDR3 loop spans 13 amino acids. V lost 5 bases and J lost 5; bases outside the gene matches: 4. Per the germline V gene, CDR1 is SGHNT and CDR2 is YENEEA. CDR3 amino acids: CASSKTGEETQYF. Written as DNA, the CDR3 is TGTGCCAGCAGCAAGACAGGGGAGGAGACCCAGTACTTC. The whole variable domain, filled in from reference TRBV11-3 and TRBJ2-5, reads EAGVVQSPRYKIIEKKQPVAFWCNPISGHNTLYWYLQNLGQGPELLIRYENEEAVDDSQLPKDRFSAERLKGVDSTLKIQPAELGDSAVYLCASSKTGEETQYFGPGTRLLVL.

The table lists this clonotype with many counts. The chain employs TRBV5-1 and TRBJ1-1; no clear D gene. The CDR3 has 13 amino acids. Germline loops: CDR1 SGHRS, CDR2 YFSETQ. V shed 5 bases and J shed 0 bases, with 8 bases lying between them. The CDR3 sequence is CASRYGLNTEAFF. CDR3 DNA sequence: TGCGCCAGCAGATACGGACTGAACACTGAAGCTTTCTTT.

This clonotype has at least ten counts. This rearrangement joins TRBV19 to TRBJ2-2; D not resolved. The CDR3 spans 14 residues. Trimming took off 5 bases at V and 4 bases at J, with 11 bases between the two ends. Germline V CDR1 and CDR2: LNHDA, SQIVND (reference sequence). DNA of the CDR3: TGTGCCAGTAGTCAGTCCTCGGGCACCGGGGAGCTGTTTTTT. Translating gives CASSQSSGTGELFF. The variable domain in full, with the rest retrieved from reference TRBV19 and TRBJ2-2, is DGGITQSPKYLFRKEGQNVTLSCEQNLNHDAMYWYRQDPGQGLRLIYYSQIVNDFQKGDIAEGYSVSREKKESFPLTVTSAQKNPTAFYLCASSQSSGTGELFFGEGSRLTVL.

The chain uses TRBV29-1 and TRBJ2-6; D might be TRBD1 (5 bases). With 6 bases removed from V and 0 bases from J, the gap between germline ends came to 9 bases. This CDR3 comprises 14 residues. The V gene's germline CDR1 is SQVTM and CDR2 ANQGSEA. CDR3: CSVADSSGANVLTF. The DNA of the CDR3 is TGCAGCGTCGCCGACAGCTCTGGGGCCAACGTCCTGACTTTC.

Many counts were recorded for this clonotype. CDR3 sequence: CASSQLGAIQPQHF. The CDR3 nucleotides are TGTGCCAGCAGCCAATTAGGGGCAATACAGCCCCAGCATTTT. J is TRBJ1-5 and V is TRBV3-1, with D tentatively TRBD1 (5 bases). CDR1 is LGHDT, CDR2 YNNKEL, per germline (reference sequence). CDR3 size: 14 residues. The germline V and J ends were trimmed by 2 bases and 7 bases, with 12 bases remaining between them.

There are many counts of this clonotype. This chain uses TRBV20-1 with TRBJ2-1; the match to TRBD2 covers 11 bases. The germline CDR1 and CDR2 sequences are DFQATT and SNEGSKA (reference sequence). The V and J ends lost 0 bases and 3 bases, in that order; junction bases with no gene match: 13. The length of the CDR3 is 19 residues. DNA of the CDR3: TGCAGTGCTAGAGATCTAGGTTGGTCTAGCGGGGGGCGCTACAATGAGCAGTTCTTC. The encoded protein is CSARDLGWSSGGRYNEQFF.

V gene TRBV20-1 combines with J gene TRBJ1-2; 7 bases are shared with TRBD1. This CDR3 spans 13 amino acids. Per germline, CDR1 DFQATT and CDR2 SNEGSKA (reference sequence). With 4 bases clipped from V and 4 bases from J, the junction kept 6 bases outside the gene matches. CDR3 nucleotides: TGCAGTGCTATGGTGACAGGGACCTATGGCTACACCTTC. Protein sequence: CSAMVTGTYGYTF.

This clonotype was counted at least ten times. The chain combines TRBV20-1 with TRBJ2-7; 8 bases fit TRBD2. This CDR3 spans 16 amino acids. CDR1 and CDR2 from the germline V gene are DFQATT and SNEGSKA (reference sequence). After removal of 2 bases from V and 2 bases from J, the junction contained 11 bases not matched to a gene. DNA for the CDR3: TGCAGTGCTAGAAGTTCTAGGGGCGGGGGGACCTACGAGCAGTACTTC. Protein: CSARSSRGGGTYEQYF.

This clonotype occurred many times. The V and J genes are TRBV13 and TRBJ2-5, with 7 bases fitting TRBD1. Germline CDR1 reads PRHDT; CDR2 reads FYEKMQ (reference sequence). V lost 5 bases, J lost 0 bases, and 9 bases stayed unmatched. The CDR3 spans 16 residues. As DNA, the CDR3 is TGTGCCAGCAGCCACTTGACAGGGCTGTACCAAGAGACCCAGTACTTC. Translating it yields CASSHLTGLYQETQYF.

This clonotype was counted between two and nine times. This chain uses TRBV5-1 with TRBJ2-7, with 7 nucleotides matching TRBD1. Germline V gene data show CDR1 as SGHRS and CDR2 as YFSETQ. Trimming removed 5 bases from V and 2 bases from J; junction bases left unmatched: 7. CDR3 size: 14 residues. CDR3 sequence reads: CASSPRQGPYEQYF. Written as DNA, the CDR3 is TGCGCCAGCAGTCCACGACAGGGCCCCTACGAGCAGTACTTC. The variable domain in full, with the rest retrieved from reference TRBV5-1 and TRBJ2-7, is KAGVTQTPRYLIKTRGQQVTLSCSPISGHRSVSWYQQTPGQGLQFLFEYFSETQRNKGNFPGRFSGRQFSNSRSEMNVSTLELGDSALYLCASSPRQGPYEQYFGPGTRLTVT.